There are a few counts of the clone carrying this T cell receptor (beta chain). Its antigen remains unidentified. This sample was taken from a study of cytomegalovirus exposure and HLA in healthy donors. The CDR3 consists of 15 residues. Germline V CDR1 and CDR2: SGHRS, YFSETQ. Trimming cost V 0 bases and J 2 bases; bases outside gene matches: 2. General study results and limits: Excluded: some indistinguishable V segments such as TRBV6-2 and TRBV6-3. DRB1 had the most TCR associations and HLA-C the fewest, a later analysis found, with rates varying by HLA locus.

In the PCR, 60 Vbeta and 13 Jbeta primers were used. Clones were read by immunoSEQ multiplex PCR, and TCRdb kept only the in-frame ones, dropping some. The table includes fewer than 80,000 clones, less than 75% detected once. Material: PBMCs. The clonotype comes from a man in his fifties or sixties in good health and CMV-seropositive. The chain joins TRBV5-1 to TRBJ2-3, with 8 bases aligning to TRBD1. The CDR3: CASSLEDRDTDTQYF. DNA of the CDR3: TGCGCCAGCAGCTTGGAGGACAGGGACACAGATACGCAGTATTTT. Full variable domain (rest looked up from reference TRBV5-1 and TRBJ2-3): KAGVTQTPRYLIKTRGQQVTLSCSPISGHRSVSWYQQTPGQGLQFLFEYFSETQRNKGNFPGRFSGRQFSNSRSEMNVSTLELGDSALYLCASSLEDRDTDTQYFGPGTRLTVL.